This T cell receptor (beta chain) was sequenced for a study of CD8 T cells in ankylosing spondylitis. Study-wide findings and caveats: Blood from ankylosing spondylitis patients appeared to carry a characteristic roughly 8-variant TCR beta motif.

V lost 7 bases to trimming and J lost 7 bases; unmatched junction nucleotides: 9. This CDR3 is built from 13 residues. Germline V gene lookup returns CDR1 MNHNS and CDR2 SASEGT. TCRdb re-called the 5' RACE reads through MiXCR, storing one row per CDR3 protein. The data hold approximately 140,000 distinct CDR3 sequences, with around two fifths observed a single time. On this clonotype itself: Its antigen is not known.

This sequence joins TRBV6-1 and TRBJ1-2, with TRBD1 matching over 7 bases. The source material was synovial fluid, either unsorted or a sorted T cell fraction (not recorded which). This clonotype was obtained from a male donor with ankylosing spondylitis. The CDR3 loop reads CASTPRGAGGYTF. For the CDR3, the DNA is TGTGCCAGCACCCCCAGGGGGGCCGGTGGCTACACCTTC.